The following is a T cell receptor beta chain sequence with its context. The sample belongs to a study of control samples from healthy donors and cancer patients. This CDR3 has 18 amino acids. CDR1 MDHEN and CDR2 SYDVKM come from the germline V gene. V was cut by 2 bases and J by 9 bases, with 26 bases left in between. Profiled with immunoSEQ multiplex PCR; TCRdb holds only in-frame clones, not every one. The sample contains just over 150,000 clones, about 93% of which appear only once. The receptor was isolated from a man over 45 in good health. Sequencing used blood. The chain uses TRBV28 and TRBJ1-5; D might be TRBD1 (6 bases). CDR3 sequence: CASSLPTQIKTGWRPQHF. In nucleotides, the CDR3 is TGTGCCAGCAGTTTACCTACACAAATAAAGACAGGCTGGCGGCCCCAGCATTTT.